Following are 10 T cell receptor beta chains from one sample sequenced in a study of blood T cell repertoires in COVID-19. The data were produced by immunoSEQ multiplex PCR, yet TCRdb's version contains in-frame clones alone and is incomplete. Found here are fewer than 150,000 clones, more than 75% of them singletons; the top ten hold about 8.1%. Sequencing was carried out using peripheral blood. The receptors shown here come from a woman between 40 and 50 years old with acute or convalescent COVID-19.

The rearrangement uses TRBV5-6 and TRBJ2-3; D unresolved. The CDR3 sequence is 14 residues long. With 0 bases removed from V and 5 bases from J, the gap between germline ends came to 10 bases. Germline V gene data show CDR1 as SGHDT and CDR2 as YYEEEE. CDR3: CASSLVYSEDTQYF. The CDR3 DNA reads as TGTGCCAGCAGCTTGGTTTACAGTGAAGATACGCAGTATTTT.

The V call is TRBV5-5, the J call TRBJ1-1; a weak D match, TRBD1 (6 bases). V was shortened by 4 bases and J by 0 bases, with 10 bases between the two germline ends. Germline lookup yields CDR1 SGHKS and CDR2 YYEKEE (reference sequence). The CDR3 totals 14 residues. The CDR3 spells CASSPGAMNTEAFF. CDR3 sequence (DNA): TGTGCCAGCAGCCCAGGGGCCATGAACACTGAAGCTTTCTTT.

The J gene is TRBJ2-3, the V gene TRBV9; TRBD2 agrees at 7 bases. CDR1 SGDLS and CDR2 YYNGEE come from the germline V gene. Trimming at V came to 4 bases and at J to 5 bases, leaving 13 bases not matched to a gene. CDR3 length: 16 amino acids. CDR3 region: CASSPSGRLGGDTQYF. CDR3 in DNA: TGTGCCAGCAGCCCCTCCGGGAGGTTGGGGGGAGATACGCAGTATTTT.

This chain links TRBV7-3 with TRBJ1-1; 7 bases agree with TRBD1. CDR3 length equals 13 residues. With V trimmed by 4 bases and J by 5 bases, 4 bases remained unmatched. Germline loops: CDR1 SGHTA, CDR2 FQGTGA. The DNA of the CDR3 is TGTGCCAGCAGCTCCTCAGGGGGAACTGAAGCTTTCTTT. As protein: CASSSSGGTEAFF.

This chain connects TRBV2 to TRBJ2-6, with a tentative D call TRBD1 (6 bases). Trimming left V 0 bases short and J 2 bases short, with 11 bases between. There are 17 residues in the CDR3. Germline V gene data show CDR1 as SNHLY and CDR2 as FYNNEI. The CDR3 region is CASSEARGIPGANVLTF. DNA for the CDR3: TGTGCCAGCAGTGAAGCCAGGGGAATTCCTGGGGCCAACGTCCTGACTTTC. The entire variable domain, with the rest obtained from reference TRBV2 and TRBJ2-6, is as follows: EPEVTQTPSHQVTQMGQEVILRCVPISNHLYFYWYRQILGQKVEFLVSFYNNEISEKSEIFDDQFSVERPDGSNFTLKIRSTKLEDSAMYFCASSEARGIPGANVLTFGAGSRLTVL.

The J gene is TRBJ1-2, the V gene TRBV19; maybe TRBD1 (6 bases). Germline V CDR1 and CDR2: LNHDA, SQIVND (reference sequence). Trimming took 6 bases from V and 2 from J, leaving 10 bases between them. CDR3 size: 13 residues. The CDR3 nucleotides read TGTGCCAGTAGCTCGGACAGAAACTATGGCTACACCTTC. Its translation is CASSSDRNYGYTF.

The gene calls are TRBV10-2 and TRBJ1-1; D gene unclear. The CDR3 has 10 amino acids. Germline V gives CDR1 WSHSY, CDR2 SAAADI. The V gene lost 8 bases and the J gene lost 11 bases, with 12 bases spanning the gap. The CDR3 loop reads CASGEAEAFF. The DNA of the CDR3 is TGCGCCAGCGGAGAGGCCGAGGCTTTCTTT.

The CDR3 sequence is CSVVRTGVGANYGYTF. The CDR3 DNA reads as TGCAGCGTTGTCCGGACAGGGGTAGGAGCTAACTATGGCTACACCTTC. This sequence joins TRBV29-1 and TRBJ1-2, with 9 bases fitting TRBD1. V gave up 4 bases and J gave up 0 bases; unmatched junction bases: 9. The CDR3 has 16 amino acids. The germline CDR1 and CDR2 sequences are SQVTM and ANQGSEA.

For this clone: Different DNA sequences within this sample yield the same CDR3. The CDR3 protein is CASSLEGRGNTEAFF. The CDR3 bases are TGTGCCAGCAGCTTAGAAGGGAGGGGGAACACTGAAGCTTTCTTT. The chain uses TRBV11-2 and TRBJ1-1, with D perhaps TRBD1 (5 bases). Trimming stripped 0 bases from V and 1 base from J, with 9 bases between. Germline lookup yields CDR1 SGHAT and CDR2 FQNNGV. The CDR3 extends over 15 amino acids. The full variable domain, in which reference TRBV11-2 and TRBJ1-1 provide the parts outside the CDR3, is EAGVAQSPRYKIIEKRQSVAFWCNPISGHATLYWYQQILGQGPKLLIQFQNNGVVDDSQLPKDRFSAERLKGVDSTLKIQPAKLEDSAVYLCASSLEGRGNTEAFFGQGTRLTVV.

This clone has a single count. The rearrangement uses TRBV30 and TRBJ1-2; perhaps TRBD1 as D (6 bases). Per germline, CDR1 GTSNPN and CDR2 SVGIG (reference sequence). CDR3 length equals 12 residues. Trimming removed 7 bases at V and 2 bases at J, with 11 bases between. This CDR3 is CASNDRNYGYTF. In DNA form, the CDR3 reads TGTGCCTCCAACGACAGGAACTATGGCTACACCTTC.